This paragraph reports one T cell receptor beta chain. This record belongs to a study of blood T cell repertoires in COVID-19. As for the study in general: PBMCs, B-cell-depleted T cells, or T cells provided the cDNA or gDNA that made up the material.

In the study's own analysis: Using reference gene primer amplification, nucleated cell counts were estimated. Profiled with immunoSEQ multiplex PCR; TCRdb holds only in-frame clones, not every one. V and J calls and clone size follow that table, whereas D and trimming were derived from the DNA. The top ten clones hold roughly 0.25% of a sample with roughly 700,000 clones, 90% of them seen once. There are 14 residues in the CDR3. V was shortened by 5 bases and J by 4 bases, with 14 bases between the two germline ends. CDR1 is SGHAT and CDR2 is FQNNGV in the germline V gene. The sequence was obtained from a woman aged 18-35 years with acute or convalescent COVID-19. Sequencing was carried out using peripheral blood. The chain joins TRBV11-2 to TRBJ1-2; D is ambiguous. CDR3 residues: CASSPGLQAYGYTF. Here the CDR3 DNA reads TGTGCCAGCAGCCCAGGCCTGCAGGCCTATGGCTACACCTTC.